This TCR beta chain is from a study of glioma-infiltrating T cells. As for the study in general: Samples included WHO grade II oligodendrogliomas or astrocytomas and initial-diagnosis grade IV glioblastomas. Presurgical dexamethasone in glioma patients lasted six or fewer days. Sequencing aimed for 4.5- to 10-fold coverage of approximately 990,000 peripheral T cells. Findings of the study overall: Signature shared blood CDR3 motifs were enriched in low-divergence and depleted in high-divergence patients.

V dropped 1 base and J dropped 13 bases, with 14 bases sitting between them. The CDR3 has 13 amino acids. Germline V gene lookup returns CDR1 MGHRA and CDR2 YSYEKL. A word on this clonotype: Its specificity is unknown.

TCR alpha and beta CDR3 regions were amplified from RNA using iRepertoire nested multiplex PCR. TCRdb redid the calling of the multiplex PCR reads with MiXCR, one entry per CDR3 protein. Of 300,000 to 400,000 distinct CDR3 sequences listed, about 40% are singletons. The chain combines TRBV4-1 with TRBJ2-1; D assignment may be TRBD1 or TRBD2 (6 bases each). The clonotype originates from a human donor with low-grade glioma or glioblastoma, undergoing nonglioma brain surgery, or in good health (not recorded which). The sequenced sample was glioma tissue, nonneoplastic brain tissue, or PBMCs (not recorded which). The chain's CDR3 is CASSQVVRGRQFF. The CDR3 DNA reads TGCGCCAGCAGCCAAGTGGTCCGGGGGCGCCAGTTCTTC.